A single sample gave rise to the 13 T cell receptor beta chains below, sequenced in a study of T cell responses to AZD1222 COVID-19 vaccine. Some clones are missing from TCRdb's copy, which holds only in-frame ones; the method was immunoSEQ multiplex PCR. The sample shows about 100,000 clones, around nine tenths of them seen only once. The sample was peripheral blood, taken on day 0 of AZD1222 vaccination. These receptor sequences come from an adult in good health.

The V gene is TRBV6-5, the J gene TRBJ1-2; no definite D call. In germline, CDR1 is MNHEY, CDR2 SVGAGI. V lost 6 bases, J lost 1 base, and 9 bases lay in between. There are 13 residues in the CDR3. The CDR3 is CASRESNNYGYTF. The CDR3 nucleotides read TGTGCCAGCAGGGAGTCGAATAACTATGGCTACACCTTC.

This clone has only a few counts. This chain joins TRBV5-8 and TRBJ1-1; 8 bases align to TRBD1. Germline CDR1 is SGHTS and CDR2 is YDEGEE. CDR3 length equals 17 residues. V dropped 0 bases and J dropped 1; count of bases not matched to a gene: 8. Written as DNA, the CDR3 is TGTGCCAGCAGCTTGGTTGTCCGACAGGGGCAGAACACTGAAGCTTTCTTT. Protein sequence: CASSLVVRQGQNTEAFF.

This rearrangement joins TRBV3-1 (or the pseudogene TRBV3-2) to TRBJ1-5; D may be TRBD1 (5 bases). Germline V CDR1 and CDR2: LGHDT, YNNKEL (reference sequence). V gave up 1 base and J gave up 4 bases, with 5 bases separating them. The CDR3 length is 13 residues. The CDR3 DNA reads TGTGCCAGCAGCCAAGGGGGGAATCAGCCCCAGCATTTT. The encoded protein is CASSQGGNQPQHF.

The chain combines TRBV7-2 with TRBJ2-1, with D possibly matching TRBD2 (6 bases). This CDR3 contains 17 residues. With 6 bases removed from V and 7 bases from J, the gap between germline ends came to 25 bases. Germline-derived CDR1 and CDR2 are SGHTA and FQGNSA. The CDR3 region has the DNA TGTGCCAGCAGTTTGGGGGGTTTCATGTTCTCGGGGAATGAGCAGTTCTTC. This encodes CASSLGGFMFSGNEQFF.

This chain connects TRBV5-8 to TRBJ2-6; weak D call: TRBD1 (6 bases). The CDR3 sequence is 16 residues long. Germline CDR1 and CDR2: SGHTS and YDEGEE. V was pared by 4 bases and J by 0 bases, with 11 bases between. This chain's CDR3 is CASSRDKNSGANVLTF. The CDR3 DNA sequence: TGTGCCAGCAGCCGGGACAAGAACTCTGGGGCCAACGTCCTGACTTTC. Based on the CDR3 plus reference TRBV5-8 and TRBJ2-6, the full variable domain is EAGVTQSPTHLIKTRGQQATLRCSPISGHTSVYWYQQALGLGLQFLLWYDEGEERNRGNFPPRFSGRQFPNYSSELNVNALELEDSALYLCASSRDKNSGANVLTFGAGSRLTVL.

The chain recombines TRBV11-3 with TRBJ2-5, with D tentatively TRBD2 (6 bases). Per germline, CDR1 SGHNT and CDR2 YENEEA. Deletions cut 5 bases from V and 0 bases from J, with 16 bases between. CDR3 length: 16 residues. The CDR3 region has the DNA TGTGCCAGCAGCCATACGCGGCGGGGATACCAAGAGACCCAGTACTTC. Protein: CASSHTRRGYQETQYF.

This clone showed up just a few times. The V call is TRBV28, the J call TRBJ2-7; 9 positions agree with TRBD1. Germline lookup yields CDR1 MDHEN and CDR2 SYDVKM. The CDR3 has 15 residues. V shed 4 bases and J 3 bases; nucleotides not matched to a gene: 7. CDR3 nucleotide sequence: TGTGCCAGCAGTTCCCGGACAGGGGATGACTACGAGCAGTACTTC. Translation gives CASSSRTGDDYEQYF.

The chain employs TRBV12-3 or TRBV12-4 and TRBJ2-1, with D unclear. V gave up 7 bases and J gave up 4 bases, with 8 bases separating them. The CDR3 runs 12 residues. CDR3 in DNA: TGTGCCAGCACCGCAACGTACAATGAGCAGTTCTTC. Residues: CASTATYNEQFF.

The J gene is TRBJ1-4, the V gene TRBV6-5; D is unresolved. This CDR3 is 14 amino acids long. In germline, CDR1 is MNHEY, CDR2 SVGAGI. Trimming removed 6 bases at V and 4 bases at J, with 12 bases between. In nucleotides, the CDR3 is TGTGCCAGCAGCTACAGTACCGATAATGAAAAACTGTTTTTT. It encodes CASSYSTDNEKLFF.

The J gene is TRBJ2-7, the V gene TRBV9; weak D call: TRBD2 (5 bases). This CDR3 has 14 residues. Germline CDR1 is SGDLS and CDR2 is YYNGEE. Trimming shortened V by 3 bases and J by 0 bases, and 10 bases separated the two germline ends. The CDR3 DNA follows: TGTGCCAGCAGCGCCGATGGGAGCTCCTACGAGCAGTACTTC. This sequence encodes CASSADGSSYEQYF.

The rearrangement joins TRBV11-2 to TRBJ1-2; D is ambiguous. CDR3 length: 13 amino acids. V was cut by 3 bases and J by 8 bases, with 13 bases left in between. CDR1 is SGHAT, CDR2 FQNNGV, per germline. The CDR3 DNA is TGTGCCAGCAGCTTCTCCGGATCGGGGGGCTACACCTTC. Translation gives CASSFSGSGGYTF.

This sequence joins TRBV10-1 and TRBJ2-2, with D tentatively TRBD1 (6 bases). Germline V lookup: CDR1 WNHNN, CDR2 SYGVQD (reference sequence). The V end lost 5 bases, the J end lost 6 bases, and 10 bases lay between the germline ends. The CDR3 loop spans 13 amino acids. CDR3 bases: TGCGCCAGCAGTAACACAGGGTCCGGGGAGCTGTTTTTT. As protein: CASSNTGSGELFF.

This clone showed up just once. The genes are TRBV7-3 and TRBJ2-7; possible D gene TRBD2, 5 bases. Trimming cost V 5 bases and J 4 bases, with 15 bases left between them. The CDR3 runs to 14 residues. Germline values: CDR1 SGHTA, CDR2 FQGTGA. CDR3 loop: CASSRYGGGYEQYF. CDR3 coding DNA: TGTGCCAGCAGCCGCTATGGTGGAGGTTACGAGCAGTACTTC.